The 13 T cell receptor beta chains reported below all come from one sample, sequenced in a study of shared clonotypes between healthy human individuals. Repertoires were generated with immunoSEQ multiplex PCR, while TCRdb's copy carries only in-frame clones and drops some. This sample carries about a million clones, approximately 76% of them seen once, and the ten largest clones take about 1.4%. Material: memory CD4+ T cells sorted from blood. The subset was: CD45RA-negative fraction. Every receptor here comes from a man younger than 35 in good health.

The CDR3 DNA follows: TGTGCCAGCAGTCCTCATAGCGGGAGCTCCTACAATGAGCAGTTCTTC. This translates into CASSPHSGSSYNEQFF. This chain links TRBV6-6 with TRBJ2-1; 9 bases map to TRBD2. Germline V lookup: CDR1 MNHNY, CDR2 SVGAGI (reference sequence). Trimming took 5 bases from V and 0 from J; bases not matched to a gene: 5. The CDR3 spans 16 residues.

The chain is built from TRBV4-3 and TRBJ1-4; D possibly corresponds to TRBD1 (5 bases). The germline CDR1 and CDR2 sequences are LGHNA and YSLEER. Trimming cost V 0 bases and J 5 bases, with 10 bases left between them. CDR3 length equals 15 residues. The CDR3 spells CASSQEGTQNEKLFF. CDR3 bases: TGCGCCAGCAGCCAAGAAGGGACCCAGAATGAAAAACTGTTTTTT.

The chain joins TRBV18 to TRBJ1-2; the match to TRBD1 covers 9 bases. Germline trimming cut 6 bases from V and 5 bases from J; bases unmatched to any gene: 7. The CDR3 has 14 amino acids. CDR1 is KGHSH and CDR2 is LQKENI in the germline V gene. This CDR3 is CASSPDRGEYGYTF. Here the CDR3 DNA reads TGTGCCAGCTCTCCGGACAGGGGCGAGTATGGCTACACCTTC.

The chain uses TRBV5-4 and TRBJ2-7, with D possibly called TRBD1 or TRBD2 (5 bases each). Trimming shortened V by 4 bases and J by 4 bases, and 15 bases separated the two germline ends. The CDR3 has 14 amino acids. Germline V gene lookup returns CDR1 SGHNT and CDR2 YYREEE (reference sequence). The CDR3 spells CASSLGDPSYEQYF. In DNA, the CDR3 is TGTGCCAGCAGCCTGGGGGACCCCTCGTACGAGCAGTACTTC.

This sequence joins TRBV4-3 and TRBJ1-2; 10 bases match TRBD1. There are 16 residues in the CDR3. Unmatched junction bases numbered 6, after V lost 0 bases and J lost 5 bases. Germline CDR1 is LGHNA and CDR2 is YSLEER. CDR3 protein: CASSQDTGQGWYGYTF. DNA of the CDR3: TGCGCCAGCAGCCAAGATACGGGACAGGGGTGGTATGGCTACACCTTC.

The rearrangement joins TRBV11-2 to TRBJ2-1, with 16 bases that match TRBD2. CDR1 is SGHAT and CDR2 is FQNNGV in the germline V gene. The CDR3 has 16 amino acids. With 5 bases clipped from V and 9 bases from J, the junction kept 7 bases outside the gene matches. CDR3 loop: CASSPGTSGRVSEQFF. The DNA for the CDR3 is TGTGCCAGCAGCCCGGGGACTAGCGGGAGGGTGTCTGAGCAGTTCTTC.

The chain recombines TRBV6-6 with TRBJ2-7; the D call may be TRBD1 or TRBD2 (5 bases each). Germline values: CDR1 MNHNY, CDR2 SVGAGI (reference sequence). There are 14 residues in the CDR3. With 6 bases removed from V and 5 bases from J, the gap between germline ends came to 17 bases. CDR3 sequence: CASSPTGTRDEQYF. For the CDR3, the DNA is TGTGCCAGCAGCCCCACCGGGACGAGGGACGAGCAGTACTTC.

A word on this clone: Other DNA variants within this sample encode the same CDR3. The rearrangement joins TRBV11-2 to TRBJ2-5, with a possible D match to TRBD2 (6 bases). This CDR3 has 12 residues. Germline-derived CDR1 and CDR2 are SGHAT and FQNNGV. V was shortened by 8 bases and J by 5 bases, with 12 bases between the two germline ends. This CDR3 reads CASSLRGETQYF. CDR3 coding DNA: TGTGCCAGCTCATTACGGGGGGAGACCCAGTACTTC.

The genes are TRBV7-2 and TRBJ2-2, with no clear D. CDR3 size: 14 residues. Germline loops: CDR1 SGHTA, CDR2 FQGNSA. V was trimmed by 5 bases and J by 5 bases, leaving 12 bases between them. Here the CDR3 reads CASSEEAWTGELFF. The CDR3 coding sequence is TGTGCCAGCAGCGAAGAAGCCTGGACCGGGGAGCTGTTTTTT.

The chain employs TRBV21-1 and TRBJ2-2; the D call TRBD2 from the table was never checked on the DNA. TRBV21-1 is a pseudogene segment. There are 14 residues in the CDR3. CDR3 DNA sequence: TGTGCCAGCAGAAAGCCCGCGAACACCGGGGAGCTGTTTTTT. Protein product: CASRKPANTGELFF.

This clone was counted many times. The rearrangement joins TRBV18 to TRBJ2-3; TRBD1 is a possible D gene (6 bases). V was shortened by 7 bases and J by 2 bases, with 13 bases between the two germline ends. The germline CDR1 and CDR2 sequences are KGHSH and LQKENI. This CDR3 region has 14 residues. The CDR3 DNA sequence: TGTGCCAGCTTACGGGACACCACCACAGATACGCAGTATTTT. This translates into CASLRDTTTDTQYF.

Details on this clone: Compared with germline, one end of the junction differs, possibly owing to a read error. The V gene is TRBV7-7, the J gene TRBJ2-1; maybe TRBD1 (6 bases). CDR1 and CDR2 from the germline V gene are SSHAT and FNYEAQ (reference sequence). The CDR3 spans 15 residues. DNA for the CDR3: TGTGCTAGCAGCTTAGGGACACCTACCTACAATGAGCAGTTCTTC. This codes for CASSLGTPTYNEQFF.

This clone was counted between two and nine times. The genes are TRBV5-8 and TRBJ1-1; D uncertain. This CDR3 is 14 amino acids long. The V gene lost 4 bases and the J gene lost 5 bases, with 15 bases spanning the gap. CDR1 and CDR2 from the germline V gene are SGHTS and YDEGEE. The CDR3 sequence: CASSLGILGTEAFF. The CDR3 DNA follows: TGTGCCAGCAGCCTAGGTATCTTGGGGACTGAAGCTTTCTTT.